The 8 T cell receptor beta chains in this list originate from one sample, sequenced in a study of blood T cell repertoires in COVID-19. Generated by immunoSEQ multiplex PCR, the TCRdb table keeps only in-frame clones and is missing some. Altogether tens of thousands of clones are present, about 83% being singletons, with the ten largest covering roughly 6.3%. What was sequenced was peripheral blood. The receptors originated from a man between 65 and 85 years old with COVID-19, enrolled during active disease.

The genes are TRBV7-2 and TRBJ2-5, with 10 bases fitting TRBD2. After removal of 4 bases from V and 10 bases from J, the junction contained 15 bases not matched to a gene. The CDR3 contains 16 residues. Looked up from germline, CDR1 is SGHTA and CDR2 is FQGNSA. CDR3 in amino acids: CASSSLLAGRGRVQYF. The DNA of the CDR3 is TGTGCCAGCAGCTCCTTACTAGCGGGGAGGGGCAGGGTCCAGTACTTC.

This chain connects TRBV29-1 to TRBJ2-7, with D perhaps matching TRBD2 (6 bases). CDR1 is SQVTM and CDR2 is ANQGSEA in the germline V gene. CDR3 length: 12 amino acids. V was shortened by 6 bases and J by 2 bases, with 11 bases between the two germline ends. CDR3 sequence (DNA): TGCAGCGTCGGAGGGACCGCCTACGAGCAGTACTTC. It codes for CSVGGTAYEQYF.

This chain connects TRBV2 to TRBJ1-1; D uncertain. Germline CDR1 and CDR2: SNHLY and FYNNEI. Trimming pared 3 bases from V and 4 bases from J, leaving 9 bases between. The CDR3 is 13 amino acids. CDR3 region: CASSDQTVTEAFF. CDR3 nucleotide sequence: TGTGCCAGCAGTGATCAAACAGTCACTGAAGCTTTCTTT.

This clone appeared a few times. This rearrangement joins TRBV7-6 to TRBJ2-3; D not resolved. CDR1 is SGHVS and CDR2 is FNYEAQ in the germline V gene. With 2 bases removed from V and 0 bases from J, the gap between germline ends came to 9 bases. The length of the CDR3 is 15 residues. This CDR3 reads CASSLLQRSTDTQYF. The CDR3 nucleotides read TGTGCCAGCAGCTTACTACAGAGAAGCACAGATACGCAGTATTTT.

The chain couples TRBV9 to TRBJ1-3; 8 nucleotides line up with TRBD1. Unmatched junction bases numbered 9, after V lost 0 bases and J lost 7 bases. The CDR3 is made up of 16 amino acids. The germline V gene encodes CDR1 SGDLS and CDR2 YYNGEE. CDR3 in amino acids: CASSVVPQGVGNTIYF. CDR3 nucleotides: TGTGCCAGCAGCGTAGTTCCACAGGGGGTAGGGAACACCATATATTTT.

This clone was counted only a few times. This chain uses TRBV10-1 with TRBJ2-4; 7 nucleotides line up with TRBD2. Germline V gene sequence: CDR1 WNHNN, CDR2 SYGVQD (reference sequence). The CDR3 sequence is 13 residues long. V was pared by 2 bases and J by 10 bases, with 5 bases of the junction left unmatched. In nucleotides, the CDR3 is TGCGCCAGCAGTGAGGGGCAGGGAGGGATTCAGTACTTC. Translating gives CASSEGQGGIQYF.

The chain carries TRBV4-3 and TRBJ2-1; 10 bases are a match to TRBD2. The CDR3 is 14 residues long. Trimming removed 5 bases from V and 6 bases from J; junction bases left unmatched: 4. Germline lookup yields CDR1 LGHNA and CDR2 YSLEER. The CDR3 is CASSLGLASNEQFF. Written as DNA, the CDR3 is TGCGCCAGCAGCTTGGGACTAGCGAGCAATGAGCAGTTCTTC.

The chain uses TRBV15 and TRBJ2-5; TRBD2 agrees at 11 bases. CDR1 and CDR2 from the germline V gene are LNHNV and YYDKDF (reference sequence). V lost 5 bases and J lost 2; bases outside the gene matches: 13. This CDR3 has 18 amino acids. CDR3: CATSSRRMGLAAQETQYF. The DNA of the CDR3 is TGTGCCACCAGCTCCCGGAGAATGGGACTAGCGGCTCAAGAGACCCAGTACTTC.